Listed below are T cell receptor beta chains from one sample, sequenced in a study of blood T cells in healthy people across ages. TCRdb called the 5' RACE reads again in MiXCR, with one record for every CDR3 protein. The data hold 850,000 to 1,000,000 distinct CDR3 sequences, with around 54% observed a single time. Sample: blood. The origin of the receptors is an older woman in good health. Both conserved end residues are part of each CDR3. D genes are given only for firm matches. Not all rows give a size; the values are once, few, many and, for expanded clones, a class.

j_call d_call clone_size v_call cdr3_nt cdr3_aa
TRBJ1-2 . . TRBV20-1 TGCAGTGCTAGAGCTCGGACAGCGGGAGGCTACACCTTC CSARARTAGGYTF
TRBJ2-1 TRBD1 . TRBV20-1 TGCAGTGCTTCCGGGACAGACAATGAGCAGTTCTTC CSASGTDNEQFF
TRBJ2-1 TRBD1 . TRBV27 TGTGCCAGCAGCCGACAGGAGACAGGGTACGAAGAGCAGTTCTTC CASSRQETGYEEQFF
TRBJ2-2 TRBD2 . TRBV20-1 TGCAGTGCTAGGGGGGGACTAGCGAGCACCGGGGAGCTGTTTTTT CSARGGLASTGELFF
TRBJ2-7 TRBD1 . TRBV5-1 TGCGCCAGCAGCCTACGGGACAGGGTAGACGAGCAGTACTTC CASSLRDRVDEQYF
TRBJ2-3 TRBD2 few TRBV7-3 TGTGCCAGCAGCTTCCTGGGACTAAGCACAGATACGCAGTATTTT CASSFLGLSTDTQYF
TRBJ2-5 TRBD2 . TRBV6-2/TRBV6-3 TGTGCCAGCAGTTACCACCGACTAGCGGGAGAGACCCAGTACTTC CASSYHRLAGETQYF
TRBJ2-6 TRBD2 . TRBV5-1 TGCGCCAGCAGCTTACTAGCGAACTCTGGGGCCAACGTCCTGACTTTC CASSLLANSGANVLTF
TRBJ2-6 . . TRBV7-8 TGTGCCAGCAGCTTAAGAGGTCCCGCTGGGGCCAACGTCCTGACTTTC CASSLRGPAGANVLTF
TRBJ1-2 . . TRBV7-2 TGTGCCAGCAGCTACGGGACAAACGATGGCTACACCTTC CASSYGTNDGYTF
TRBJ2-1 . many TRBV5-1 TGCGCCAGCAGCGCCGGGAATCTCCATGAGCAGTTCTTC CASSAGNLHEQFF
TRBJ2-7 . . TRBV29-1 TGCAGCGTCCGAGGCCTAGGAGTCACCTACGAGCAGTACTTC CSVRGLGVTYEQYF
TRBJ2-5 TRBD1 few TRBV13 TGTGCCAGCAGCTCTTCCGACAGGGGACGGCAAGAGACCCAGTACTTC CASSSSDRGRQETQYF
TRBJ2-1 . . TRBV29-1 TGCAGCATTGAGGCCCGGATAGGCGATGAGCAGTTCTTC CSIEARIGDEQFF
TRBJ2-1 TRBD2 few TRBV5-1 TGCGCCAGCAGCTTGGTGTTTAGCGGGAGCTTTTTAGAGCAGTTCTTC CASSLVFSGSFLEQFF
TRBJ2-7 TRBD1 few TRBV5-1 TGCGCCAGCAGCTTTAGGAGTGGACAGGGGGCGGGCGAGCAGTACTTC CASSFRSGQGAGEQYF
TRBJ1-1 . . TRBV12-3/TRBV12-4 TGTGCCAGCAGTTTATCTATCAGCAACACTGAAGCTTTCTTT CASSLSISNTEAFF
TRBJ2-3 . . TRBV29-1 TGCAGCGTTGAATACAGTGGGAATCCAGGTACGCAGTATTTT CSVEYSGNPGTQYF